This passage covers 8 T cell receptor beta chains from one sample sequenced in a study of shared clonotypes between healthy human individuals. Measured with immunoSEQ multiplex PCR; TCRdb has only the in-frame clones, and not every one. Of millions of clones in the sample, 90% to 95% are singletons; the top ten hold under 0.15%. The sample comprised naive CD4+ T cells sorted from blood. Subset described: CD45RA+ positively selected. Receptors were obtained from a man between 18 and 35 years old in good health.

The V gene is TRBV5-6, the J gene TRBJ2-5, with 7 bases that match TRBD1. V shed 2 bases and J 0 bases; nucleotides not matched to a gene: 4. CDR1 and CDR2 (germline): SGHDT, YYEEEE. The CDR3 is 15 residues long. For the CDR3, the DNA is TGTGCCAGCAGCTTTGGGACAGTCTACCAAGAGACCCAGTACTTC. The encoded protein is CASSFGTVYQETQYF.

The chain is built from TRBV27 and TRBJ1-1, with D possibly matching TRBD1 (6 bases). With 5 bases removed from V and 4 bases from J, the gap between germline ends came to 11 bases. The germline V gene encodes CDR1 MNHEY and CDR2 SMNVEV (reference sequence). This CDR3 comprises 13 residues. CDR3 sequence (DNA): TGTGCCAGCAGTCCACAGGGCCCCACTGAAGCTTTCTTT. It yields the protein CASSPQGPTEAFF.

The chain's CDR3 is CASSPGLAGAGHREYF. CDR3 DNA sequence: TGTGCCAGCAGCCCCGGACTAGCGGGGGCCGGTCACCGGGAGTACTTC. The chain recombines TRBV9 with TRBJ2-7; 13 bases agree with TRBD2. The V and J ends lost 4 bases and 11 bases, in that order; junction bases with no gene match: 15. There are 16 residues in the CDR3. CDR1 is SGDLS and CDR2 is YYNGEE in the germline V gene. Full variable domain (missing parts from reference TRBV9 and TRBJ2-7): DSGVTQTPKHLITATGQRVTLRCSPRSGDLSVYWYQQSLDQGLQFLIQYYNGEERAKGNILERFSAQQFPDLHSELNLSSLELGDSALYFCASSPGLAGAGHREYFGPGTRLTVT.

This rearrangement joins TRBV5-4 to TRBJ2-5, with D hard to call. The germline V and J ends were trimmed by 4 bases and 1 base, with 11 bases remaining between them. Germline CDR1 reads SGHNT; CDR2 reads YYREEE (reference sequence). The CDR3 is made up of 14 amino acids. The chain's CDR3 is CASSPPDSQETQYF. The CDR3 DNA follows: TGTGCCAGCAGCCCCCCCGACTCCCAAGAGACCCAGTACTTC.

In its sample, this clone was seen a few times. In the same sample, other DNA sequences code for this CDR3. CDR3 sequence: CASSTRETQYF. The CDR3 bases are TGTGCCAGCAGTACCAGGGAGACCCAGTACTTC. The chain couples TRBV6-5 to TRBJ2-5; D not resolved. With 5 bases removed from V and 5 bases from J, the gap between germline ends came to 6 bases. CDR1 is MNHEY, CDR2 SVGAGI, per germline. The CDR3 covers 11 residues.

The DNA for the CDR3 is TGTGCCAGCAGTGAAGTAAGAACCGGGACAGGGCCGTACTATGGCTACACCTTC. Protein sequence: CASSEVRTGTGPYYGYTF. V and J are TRBV6-1 and TRBJ1-2, with TRBD1 matching over 9 bases. Losses at the gene ends were 1 base for V and 3 bases for J; bases not matched to a gene: 12. CDR1 and CDR2 (germline): MNHNS, SASEGT. This CDR3 spans 18 amino acids.

The gene calls are TRBV5-1 and TRBJ2-7, with 7 bases that match TRBD1. The CDR3 length is 12 residues. Losses at the gene ends were 4 bases for V and 7 bases for J; bases not matched to a gene: 5. The germline V gene encodes CDR1 SGHRS and CDR2 YFSETQ. In DNA, the CDR3 is TGCGCCAGCAGCGTGACACAGGGGGAGCAGTACTTC. Residues: CASSVTQGEQYF.

The chain recombines TRBV18 with TRBJ1-2; TRBD1 matches 7 bases. The germline CDR1 and CDR2 sequences are KGHSH and LQKENI. The CDR3 is 16 residues long. V lost 2 bases, J lost 6 bases, and 12 bases stayed unmatched. The CDR3 DNA sequence: TGTGCCAGCTCACCAAGAGAATCAGGGGGGGATGATGGCTACACCTTC. It translates to CASSPRESGGDDGYTF.